This is a list of T cell receptor beta chains from one sample in a study of blood T cell repertoires in COVID-19. Sequencing used immunoSEQ multiplex PCR; TCRdb keeps in-frame clones, though not all of them. The repertoire holds 65,000 to 90,000 clones, with approximately 78% as singletons. The sample was peripheral blood. These receptors all stem from a man aged 55-75 years with acute or convalescent COVID-19. CDR3s include the opening cysteine and the closing phenylalanine or tryptophan. D genes are given only for firm matches. A clone size is listed for some rows: how often the clone was seen (once, few, many), or a class if it is expanded.

v_gene: TRBV19
j_gene: TRBJ2-5
abundance: once
d_gene: TRBD2
CDR3nt: TGTGCCAGTAGTATAGGGACTAGCGGGGGCGAGACCCAGTACTTC
CDR3aa: CASSIGTSGGETQYF

v_gene: TRBV7-2
j_gene: TRBJ2-7
abundance: once
d_gene: TRBD1
CDR3nt: TGTGCCAGCAGTTCCGGGACAGGATACTACGAGCAGTACTTC
CDR3aa: CASSSGTGYYEQYF

v_gene: TRBV28
j_gene: TRBJ1-3
abundance: .
d_gene: .
CDR3nt: TGTGCCAGCAGGACCGGGGGGACATCTGGAAACACCATATATTTT
CDR3aa: CASRTGGTSGNTIYF

v_gene: TRBV5-1
j_gene: TRBJ1-2
abundance: .
d_gene: TRBD1
CDR3nt: TGCGCCAGCAGCTCTACAGGGGGCAGAACTGGAACTAACTATGGCTACACCTTC
CDR3aa: CASSSTGGRTGTNYGYTF

v_gene: TRBV7-2
j_gene: TRBJ2-3
abundance: .
d_gene: TRBD1
CDR3nt: TGTGCCAGCAGCTTAGCGAAACAGGGGGTTTCCCCAGATACGCAGTATTTT
CDR3aa: CASSLAKQGVSPDTQYF

v_gene: TRBV14
j_gene: TRBJ2-1
abundance: .
d_gene: TRBD2
CDR3nt: TGTGCCAGCAGCCCCTCTTCCGGGACTAGCGGGAGGACGAGGTACAATGAGCAGTTCTTC
CDR3aa: CASSPSSGTSGRTRYNEQFF

v_gene: TRBV2
j_gene: TRBJ1-6
abundance: .
d_gene: TRBD1
CDR3nt: TGTGCCACCAATCCGAGGGACAGAAATTCACCCCTCCACTTT
CDR3aa: CATNPRDRNSPLHF

v_gene: TRBV28
j_gene: TRBJ2-1
abundance: .
d_gene: TRBD2
CDR3nt: TGTGCCAGCAGTCCGGTGGGACTAGCGGGAGACAATGAGCAGTTCTTC
CDR3aa: CASSPVGLAGDNEQFF

v_gene: TRBV5-8
j_gene: TRBJ2-5
abundance: few
d_gene: TRBD2
CDR3nt: TGTGCCAGCAGCTTAAAGTCAACTAGCGCCTTTCTAAAGGAAGAGACCCAGTACTTC
CDR3aa: CASSLKSTSAFLKEETQYF

v_gene: TRBV9
j_gene: TRBJ1-3
abundance: .
d_gene: .
CDR3nt: TGTGCCAGCAGCGCCGGATGGACTTCCAACCGTGGAAACACCATATATTTT
CDR3aa: CASSAGWTSNRGNTIYF

v_gene: TRBV7-2
j_gene: TRBJ2-5
abundance: .
d_gene: .
CDR3nt: TGTGCCAGCAGCTCGCGTATCCTCCAAGAGACCCAGTACTTC
CDR3aa: CASSSRILQETQYF

v_gene: TRBV4-1
j_gene: TRBJ2-5
abundance: .
d_gene: TRBD2
CDR3nt: TGCGCCAGCAGCCCTCTCCCTAGCGGGAGGGAGACCCAGTACTTC
CDR3aa: CASSPLPSGRETQYF

v_gene: TRBV11-2
j_gene: TRBJ1-4
abundance: .
d_gene: TRBD1
CDR3nt: TGTGCCAGCAGCTCGGGACAGGGGGAAGAAAAACTGTTTTTT
CDR3aa: CASSSGQGEEKLFF

v_gene: TRBV7-2
j_gene: TRBJ1-6
abundance: .
d_gene: .
CDR3nt: TGTGCCAGCAGCTTAGGGTTTAGGGGAGGGTCCTATAATTCACCCCTCCACTTT
CDR3aa: CASSLGFRGGSYNSPLHF

v_gene: TRBV3-1/TRBV3-2
j_gene: TRBJ2-2
abundance: .
d_gene: .
CDR3nt: TGTGCCAGCAGCCAGCATGGCGGAGCCTACACGGGGGAGCTGTTTTTT
CDR3aa: CASSQHGGAYTGELFF

v_gene: TRBV5-8
j_gene: TRBJ2-7
abundance: .
d_gene: .
CDR3nt: TGTGCCAGCAGCTTGGCGGCAAGGGGCCCCTACGAGCAGTACTTC
CDR3aa: CASSLAARGPYEQYF

v_gene: TRBV18
j_gene: TRBJ2-5
abundance: .
d_gene: .
CDR3nt: TGTGCCAGCTCACCACCGGGGCCCACCCAAGAGACCCAGTACTTC
CDR3aa: CASSPPGPTQETQYF

v_gene: TRBV19
j_gene: TRBJ1-5
abundance: few
d_gene: .
CDR3nt: TGTGCCAGTAGTCCCCCGTTTCGGGGAGAGCACCAGCCCCAGCATTTT
CDR3aa: CASSPPFRGEHQPQHF

v_gene: TRBV7-6
j_gene: TRBJ1-3
abundance: .
d_gene: .
CDR3nt: TGTGCCAGCAGCCCCGGGACACCCGAAAACACCATATATTTT
CDR3aa: CASSPGTPENTIYF

v_gene: TRBV27
j_gene: TRBJ1-2
abundance: .
d_gene: .
CDR3nt: TGTGCCAGCAGCCCTGGGGAGGGAGGCTATGGCTACACCTTC
CDR3aa: CASSPGEGGYGYTF

v_gene: TRBV3-1/TRBV3-2
j_gene: TRBJ1-5
abundance: .
d_gene: TRBD1
CDR3nt: TGTGCCAGCAGCCAAGGACAGGGGGTAGGTCAGCCCCAGCATTTT
CDR3aa: CASSQGQGVGQPQHF

v_gene: TRBV5-1
j_gene: TRBJ2-1
abundance: .
d_gene: .
CDR3nt: TGCGCCAGCAGCTTGGACGCGGCTAGTTACAATGAGCAGTTCTTC
CDR3aa: CASSLDAASYNEQFF

v_gene: TRBV3-1/TRBV3-2
j_gene: TRBJ1-4
abundance: .
d_gene: .
CDR3nt: TGTGCCAGCAGCCCGGGGGCAACTAATGAAAAACTGTTTTTT
CDR3aa: CASSPGATNEKLFF

v_gene: TRBV5-6
j_gene: TRBJ1-4
abundance: .
d_gene: .
CDR3nt: TGTGCCAGCAGCTCAAAGGGGCGAACAACTAATGAAAAACTGTTTTTT
CDR3aa: CASSSKGRTTNEKLFF

v_gene: TRBV7-9
j_gene: TRBJ2-2
abundance: few
d_gene: .
CDR3nt: TGTGCCAGCATCCAAGGCGAGGTACCCGGGGAGCTGTTTTTT
CDR3aa: CASIQGEVPGELFF

v_gene: TRBV5-4
j_gene: TRBJ2-2
abundance: .
d_gene: .
CDR3nt: TGTGCCAGCAGCCTAGGGACTTTTCAAAGGGAGCTGTTTTTT
CDR3aa: CASSLGTFQRELFF

v_gene: TRBV12-1
j_gene: TRBJ1-5
abundance: .
d_gene: .
CDR3nt: TGTGCCAGGGCAGGGCGGGAATTAGGTCAGCCCCAGCATTTT
CDR3aa: CARAGRELGQPQHF

v_gene: TRBV30
j_gene: TRBJ1-1
abundance: .
d_gene: .
CDR3nt: TGTGCCTGGAGTGTAGGGGTGAACACTGAAGCTTTCTTT
CDR3aa: CAWSVGVNTEAFF